This section outlines one T cell receptor (beta chain) sequence together with its context. The specificity of this receptor is unknown. Base qualities are not at hand, and no much larger clone is one base apart. This entry comes from a study of shared T cell receptors in the human thymus (dated by TCRdb to the early 2020s). Concerning the study at large: The study investigated the way shared, self-reactive T-cell receptor alpha chains are produced in the human thymus.

The germline V gene provides CDR1 LGHNA and CDR2 YSLEER. Measured from the cysteine to the phenylalanine, the CDR3 is 17 residues long. The read is trimmed to its CDR3 DNA, 51 bases read in frame from base 1. The trim is 4 bases for V and 3 bases for J, with a gap of 22 bases between the germline ends. Library generation was performed with the immunoSEQ multiplex PCR assay. TCRdb carries this immuneACCESS record with in-frame sequences only. Its versions omit some clonotypes, under half of them owing to an unresolved V gene in the studies checked, with the rest unexplained. The sample table lists about 660,000 clones, roughly 86% of them with a count of one. Of the sample, about 0.0094% falls within the top ten clones. This sample was shared with a second study, whose subject was human thymus T cells. The second source states: Donors were immunologically healthy infants undergoing open corrective cardiac surgery for congenital heart defects in Finland. Thymus tissue was collected as surgical resects that were removed during corrective cardiac surgery. V and J gene segment usage appeared biased in both thymic and peripheral blood repertoires. Highly overlapping thymic TCR repertoires among unrelated individuals were reported in the related research. The study described the TCR alpha and beta repertoires in roughly 8 infant thymus samples and a few matching peripheral blood samples. The infant donors were roughly 7 to 244 days old, and the cohort included six or seven males and two females. Thymocytes were freed from the tissue by mechanical means and kept at -70 degrees C as pellets of roughly 8.5-31 million cells. A QIAsymphony instrument was used to extract genomic DNA from the frozen cell pellets. TCRB and TCRAD loci were amplified from a standardized quantity of quality-controlled genomic DNA using the immunoSEQ multiplex PCR assay. The amplicons spanned the V(D)J region and were long enough to cover the CDR3 and allow V and J genes to be identified. Through the commercial immunoSEQ service, the amplicons were sequenced on an Illumina platform. Primer bias and sequencing errors were corrected as previously described, and TCRAD and TCRB were defined on the basis of the IMGT database. immunoSEQ Analyzer 3.0 and VDJTools were used for repertoire analysis, which covered basic statistics, V/J segment usage, diversity estimates, rarefaction and pairwise overlap. Diversity was estimated using the Chao1, ChaoE, Efron-Thisted, Shannon and inverse Simpson indices, and was also estimated on datasets down-sampled to the size of the smallest sample. For repertoire overlap, CDR3 nucleotide sequence, V gene and J gene had to match strictly, and clustering was done by Jaccard-based multidimensional scaling. On average, about 800,000 unique TCRB clonotypes were obtained from thymus samples, compared with 70,000 to 90,000 from blood samples.

Input material: thymocytes. This clonotype was obtained from a boy under two years old with a congenital heart defect. Donor details come from another sample of the same person, matched by shared clones. The sequence is built from TRBV4-3 and TRBJ2-7, with a tentative D gene TRBD1 over 5 matching bases. CDR3 sequence: CASSLRSQGLDHYEQYF. The DNA sequence is TGCGCCAGCAGCCTCAGATCTCAGGGCCTTGATCACTACGAGCAGTACTTC.